The rows below give T cell receptor beta chains drawn from one sample of a study of cytomegalovirus exposure and HLA in healthy donors. Sequencing was performed with immunoSEQ multiplex PCR; in TCRdb, only in-frame clones are kept and a portion is missing. The profile shows some 74,000 clones, approximately 93% of them singletons. The specimen was PBMCs. The source of these receptors is a woman in her twenties or thirties in good health and CMV-seronegative. The CDR3 runs from the conserved cysteine through the conserved F or W. A D gene is named only where the DNA matches it firmly. Clone size is given for some rows only: seen once, a few or many times, or a class if the clone is expanded.

length,D,J,V,size,DNA,CDR3
17,TRBD2,TRBJ2-7,TRBV7-8,NA,TGTGCCAGCAGCTTAAATTTAATGCCACTAGCGGGAGAGGAACAGTACTTC,CASSLNLMPLAGEEQYF
15,TRBD1,TRBJ1-2,TRBV27,once,TGTGCCAGCAGTATAACAGGGGGCCAAACCTATGGCTACACCTTC,CASSITGGQTYGYTF
11,NA,TRBJ2-1,TRBV20-1,NA,TGCAGTGCTAGGAGGTTAGATGAGCAGTTCTTC,CSARRLDEQFF
18,NA,TRBJ2-7,TRBV5-1,NA,TGCGCCAGCAGGCCTGACCCGCGGGGCGCAGCTTGGATCTACGAGCAGTACTTC,CASRPDPRGAAWIYEQYF
19,NA,TRBJ1-6,TRBV7-2,NA,TGTGCCAGCAGCTTAGTCTCCCCGGGGGAAAGCTCCTATAATTCACCCCTCCACTTT,CASSLVSPGESSYNSPLHF
15,TRBD1,TRBJ1-5,TRBV6-5,NA,TGTGCCAGCAGTTACTCGCAGGGGGGCAATCAGCCCCAGCATTTT,CASSYSQGGNQPQHF
15,TRBD2,TRBJ2-1,TRBV6-1,NA,TGTGCCAGCAGTGGGAGCGGGAGGGCCTACAATGAGCAGTTCTTC,CASSGSGRAYNEQFF
15,TRBD1,TRBJ1-5,TRBV19,NA,TGTGCCAGTAGTGGACTGGCCACAGGGGAACAGCCCCAGCATTTT,CASSGLATGEQPQHF
15,TRBD1,TRBJ1-5,TRBV27,NA,TGTGCCAGCAGCCGGGACAGGGCGGACAATCAGCCCCAGCATTTT,CASSRDRADNQPQHF
15,NA,TRBJ2-1,TRBV9,NA,TGTGCCAGCAGCGCTCTCCCGAGCTCCTACAATGAGCAGTTCTTC,CASSALPSSYNEQFF
14,TRBD2,TRBJ2-7,TRBV5-5,NA,TGTGCCAGCAGCCTGGGACTAGCGTCCTACGAGCAGTACTTC,CASSLGLASYEQYF
14,NA,TRBJ1-2,TRBV19,NA,TGTGCCAGTAGTATGGGCGGGACGACCTATGGCTACACCTTC,CASSMGGTTYGYTF
15,TRBD2,TRBJ2-2,TRBV5-1,NA,TGCGCCAGCAGCCCTAGCGGGAGTTCGAACGGGGAGCTGTTTTTT,CASSPSGSSNGELFF
15,TRBD1,TRBJ1-1,TRBV5-1,NA,TGCGCCAGCAGCTCTCGAACCGGGACAGGGGGCGTAGCTTTCTTT,CASSSRTGTGGVAFF
15,NA,TRBJ2-3,TRBV7-2,NA,TGTGCCAGCAGCTTACGGCCGGGGGAGAGAGATACGCAGTATTTT,CASSLRPGERDTQYF
15,TRBD1,TRBJ2-5,TRBV5-1,NA,TGCGCCAGCAGCTTCACAGGGGGCCCCGACGTGGCCCAGTACTTC,CASSFTGGPDVAQYF
13,TRBD1,TRBJ1-2,TRBV6-5,few,TGTGCCAGCAGCACCGGGACAGCCTATGGCTACACCTTC,CASSTGTAYGYTF
17,NA,TRBJ2-2,TRBV5-1,NA,TGCGCCAGCAGCCCGCTCCGACAGACCGAAGGCACCGGGGAGCTGTTTTTT,CASSPLRQTEGTGELFF
15,NA,TRBJ2-3,TRBV4-2,NA,TGTGCCAGCAGCCAAGATTTCGGGGAGATCCTTACGCAGTATTTT,CASSQDFGEILTQYF
16,NA,TRBJ2-7,TRBV27,NA,TGTGCCAGCAGTTTATCGGCGGCAGAAAGCTCCTACGAGCAGTACTTC,CASSLSAAESSYEQYF
16,NA,TRBJ2-5,TRBV15,NA,TGTGCCACCAGCAGCGTGGGGGCTCCGTACCAAGAGACCCAGTACTTC,CATSSVGAPYQETQYF
18,NA,TRBJ1-5,TRBV30,NA,TGTGCCTGGAGGGAAGGGTCCGCCAGAACAGGGTTTGGCCAGCCCCAGCATTTT,CAWREGSARTGFGQPQHF
15,NA,TRBJ1-3,TRBV6-1,NA,TGTGCCAGCAGTGCAAGCGGGGCCTCTGGAAACACCATATATTTT,CASSASGASGNTIYF
15,TRBD2,TRBJ2-1,TRBV5-4,NA,TGTGCCAGCAGCCCCCTGCTAGCGGGTTACAATGAGCAGTTCTTC,CASSPLLAGYNEQFF
13,TRBD1,TRBJ2-7,TRBV6-5,NA,TGTGCCAGCAGCCCTGGGACAGGGTACGAGCAGTACTTC,CASSPGTGYEQYF
13,TRBD1,TRBJ1-1,TRBV9,NA,TGTGCCAGCAGCGAAGGGGGCCTCACTGAAGCTTTCTTT,CASSEGGLTEAFF
12,NA,TRBJ2-2,TRBV19,NA,TGTGCCAGCCAATTTTTGACCGGGGAGCTGTTTTTT,CASQFLTGELFF
15,NA,TRBJ2-7,TRBV7-2,NA,TGTGCCAGCAGCTTAGCTAGCGGTATTGCCTACGAGCAGTACTTC,CASSLASGIAYEQYF
18,TRBD2,TRBJ2-5,TRBV5-1,NA,TGCGCCAGCAGCTATGGGACTAGCGCGAGGACGGTACAAGAGACCCAGTACTTC,CASSYGTSARTVQETQYF
16,NA,TRBJ1-1,TRBV10-1,NA,TGCGCCAGCAGTGAGTCACAGGGCTGGGAGAACACTGAAGCTTTCTTT,CASSESQGWENTEAFF
20,NA,TRBJ2-6,TRBV6-4,NA,TGTGCCAGCAGTCCCTCGGGGGGCGGCACTTTATTCTCTGGGGCCAACGTCCTGACTTTC,CASSPSGGGTLFSGANVLTF
13,NA,TRBJ2-1,TRBV29-1,NA,TGCACCGTAGGGGTAAGCCTCTACAATGAGCAGTTCTTC,CTVGVSLYNEQFF
13,NA,TRBJ1-4,TRBV6-1,NA,TGTGCCAGCAGCCGAGAAAATAATGAAAAACTGTTTTTT,CASSRENNEKLFF
17,NA,TRBJ1-1,TRBV11-1,NA,TGTGCCAGCAGCTCGGGAGCCTGGTGGGTTACGAACACTGAAGCTTTCTTT,CASSSGAWWVTNTEAFF
13,NA,TRBJ2-3,TRBV7-9,NA,TGTGCCAGCAGCTTATCAGGGATAGATACGCAGTATTTT,CASSLSGIDTQYF
16,NA,TRBJ2-1,TRBV18,NA,TGTGCCAGCTCACCATTCCGTTTCTCCGGGAGTAATGAGCAGTTCTTC,CASSPFRFSGSNEQFF
14,NA,TRBJ1-1,TRBV30,NA,TGTGCCTGGAGTGCACGGGGTGTGAACACTGAAGCTTTCTTT,CAWSARGVNTEAFF
15,TRBD2,TRBJ2-1,TRBV11-2,NA,TGTGCCAGCAGCTTCCTTAGTAGCGGGACTCATGAGCAGTTCTTC,CASSFLSSGTHEQFF
14,TRBD2,TRBJ2-1,TRBV6-5,NA,TGTGCCAGCAGTTATAGCGGGGGGGCCAATGAGCAGTTCTTC,CASSYSGGANEQFF
15,NA,TRBJ1-1,TRBV11-2,NA,TGTGCCAGCAGCTTGAAGTCCGGGGTTGGCACTGAAGCTTTCTTT,CASSLKSGVGTEAFF
17,TRBD1,TRBJ1-2,TRBV27,NA,TGTGCCAGCAGTCCACTAGAAACAGGACAGGGGGCGCGCGGCTACACCTTC,CASSPLETGQGARGYTF
15,NA,TRBJ1-4,TRBV6-6,NA,TGTGCCAGCACCTCGCAGGGCTTTACTAATGAAAAACTGTTTTTT,CASTSQGFTNEKLFF
14,NA,TRBJ1-5,TRBV6-1,NA,TGTGCCAGCAGTGAAGCTCTCGGTAATCAGCCCCAGCATTTT,CASSEALGNQPQHF
16,TRBD1,TRBJ2-1,TRBV14,NA,TGTGCCAGCAGCCCAGGAAGTACAGGGGGCATCAATGAGCAGTTCTTC,CASSPGSTGGINEQFF